Listed below are T cell receptor beta chains from one sample, sequenced in a study of CD8 T cells in Susac syndrome. TCRdb re-derived calls from the immunoSEQ multiplex PCR reads in MiXCR, one entry per CDR3 protein. This sample yields roughly 150,000 distinct CDR3 sequences, of which 92% are seen a single time; approximately 0.073% belongs to the top ten. Input material: CD4+ T cells from PBMCs. These receptors were obtained from a human donor in good health. Each CDR3 is given with its conserved first and last residue. D genes are given only for firm matches. For some rows the clone size is stated as once, few or many, or as a class when expanded; others skip it.

D gene	V gene	clone size	J gene	CDR3 DNA	CDR3 protein
TRBD1	TRBV5-8	-	TRBJ1-4	TGTGCCAGCAGCTCCGGACAGGGCTGGGCTAATGAAAAACTGTTTTTT	CASSSGQGWANEKLFF
-	TRBV24-1	-	TRBJ2-3	TGTGCCACCAGTGATCCCGGGACGGATAGCACAGATACGCAGTATTTT	CATSDPGTDSTDTQYF
-	TRBV5-1	-	TRBJ1-2	TGCGCCAGCAGCTTGGATCCACTTAACTATGGCTACACCTTC	CASSLDPLNYGYTF
-	TRBV6-1	-	TRBJ1-1	TGTGCCAGCAGTGTTGGGGGGATGAACACTGAAGCTTTCTTT	CASSVGGMNTEAFF
TRBD1	TRBV3-1	-	TRBJ2-1	TGTGCCAGCAGCCAGCGGGACAGGGGCTACAATGAGCAGTTCTTC	CASSQRDRGYNEQFF
-	TRBV11-2	once	TRBJ2-2	TGTGCCAGCAGCCCCCAGACAGGGCGCATTGGGAGGGGGGCTCTGCTCCGGGAGCTGTTTTTT	CASSPQTGRIGRGALLRELFF
-	TRBV29-1	-	TRBJ2-1	TGCAGCGTTCGCTGGAGCGGGACAGGTTACAATGAGCAGTTCTTC	CSVRWSGTGYNEQFF
-	TRBV7-2	-	TRBJ1-1	TGTGCCAGCAGCTTAGTGCCGGCGAACACTGAAGCTTTCTTT	CASSLVPANTEAFF
-	TRBV5-1	-	TRBJ2-5	TGCGCCAGCAGCTCCGAAGGGATCCAAGAGACCCAGTACTTC	CASSSEGIQETQYF
-	TRBV10-2	-	TRBJ1-5	TGCGCCAGCACAGCGACAGATAGCAATCAGCCCCAGCATTTT	CASTATDSNQPQHF
-	TRBV20-1	-	TRBJ2-7	TGCAGTGCTCCTCCTCCACGGGAACCCTACGAGCAGTACTTC	CSAPPPREPYEQYF
TRBD1	TRBV5-4	-	TRBJ1-2	TGTGCCAGCAGCTTGGGGACAGGGGGAGATGGTGGCTACACCTTC	CASSLGTGGDGGYTF
-	TRBV5-1	-	TRBJ2-5	TGCGCCAGCAGCTTGGGGCAGGGGACCGCGGAGACCCAGTACTTC	CASSLGQGTAETQYF
TRBD2	TRBV11-2	-	TRBJ2-2	TGTGCCAGCAGCCGGGGACTAGCGGGAGAGGCCGGGGAGCTGTTTTTT	CASSRGLAGEAGELFF
TRBD1	TRBV28	-	TRBJ1-3	TGTGCCAGCAGTCCAGGACAGGGGAATGGAAACACCATATATTTT	CASSPGQGNGNTIYF
-	TRBV24-1	-	TRBJ2-3	TGTGCCACCAGTGCTCGGGGGGATACGCAGTATTTT	CATSARGDTQYF
TRBD2	TRBV7-2	-	TRBJ2-7	TGTGCCAGCAGCCCACAGGGACTAGGCCTTACTCCTTACGAGCAGTACTTC	CASSPQGLGLTPYEQYF
-	TRBV25-1	-	TRBJ1-4	TGTGCCAGCAGTGATCCTCCGGGACGGGCTAATGAAAAACTGTTTTTT	CASSDPPGRANEKLFF
-	TRBV19	once	TRBJ1-5	TGTGCCAGTTGTGTCGATAGGGGCAATCAGCCCCAGCATTTT	CASCVDRGNQPQHF
TRBD2	TRBV6-5	-	TRBJ2-7	TGTGCCAGCAGACCCCGACTAGCGCCCTACGAGCAGTACTTC	CASRPRLAPYEQYF
-	TRBV5-1	-	TRBJ1-2	TGCGCCAGCAGCGAGACCCGGACCGACCACGTCTTC	CASSETRTDHVF
-	TRBV5-8	-	TRBJ2-1	TGTGCCAGCAGCTTCTATGGTTGGGAAAATGAGCAGTTCTTC	CASSFYGWENEQFF
TRBD2	TRBV29-1	-	TRBJ2-5	TGCAGCGCCGGACTAGCGGGAGGCCAAGAGACCCAGTACTTC	CSAGLAGGQETQYF
TRBD2	TRBV5-1	-	TRBJ2-3	TGCGCCAGCAGCTTGCCGACTAGCGGGAGCCCAGATACGCAGTATTTT	CASSLPTSGSPDTQYF
-	TRBV20-1	-	TRBJ1-1	TGCAGTGCTAGAGGTGGGCAGCAGAACACTGAAGCTTTCTTT	CSARGGQQNTEAFF
-	TRBV19	-	TRBJ2-7	TGTGCCAGTAGGACCGAGCAGTACTTC	CASRTEQYF
-	TRBV6-6	-	TRBJ2-7	TGTGCCAGCAGTTACTCGAGGTCTGCGTTCGAGCAGTACTTC	CASSYSRSAFEQYF
-	TRBV18	-	TRBJ1-1	TGTGCCAGCTCACCACTTTCCGAGGGGAACACTGAAGCTTTCTTT	CASSPLSEGNTEAFF
-	TRBV5-1	-	TRBJ1-1	TGCGCCAGCAGCTACCAGCCGGGCGTACACACTGAAGCTTTCTTT	CASSYQPGVHTEAFF
TRBD2	TRBV20-1	-	TRBJ2-5	TGCAGTGCTAGAGATCAACTAGCGACAGAGACCCAGTACTTC	CSARDQLATETQYF
TRBD1	TRBV7-2	-	TRBJ2-1	TGTGCCAGCAGCAGACAGGGCCTTGAGCAGTTCTTC	CASSRQGLEQFF
TRBD1	TRBV10-3	-	TRBJ2-4	TGTGCCATATCACCGGGACAGGGGTCCGGTGCAGCCAAAAACATTCAGTACTTC	CAISPGQGSGAAKNIQYF
-	TRBV25-1	-	TRBJ1-5	TGTGCCAGCAGTGAATCCGGGGCTTGGGGCAATCAGCCCCAGCATTTT	CASSESGAWGNQPQHF
-	TRBV2	-	TRBJ2-1	TGTGCCAGCAGGGGGCTAGGCGATGAGCAGTTCTTC	CASRGLGDEQFF
TRBD1	TRBV19	-	TRBJ1-3	TGTGCCAGTAGTCCCTCGGGACAGCGACTCTCTGGAAACACCATATATTTT	CASSPSGQRLSGNTIYF
TRBD1	TRBV18	-	TRBJ2-4	TGTGCCAGCTCACCCTCTTCTGACAGGGAGAGTCAGTACTTC	CASSPSSDRESQYF
-	TRBV6-5	-	TRBJ2-3	TGTGCCAGCAGTTACAAGAGCACAGATACGCAGTATTTT	CASSYKSTDTQYF
-	TRBV12-3/TRBV12-4	-	TRBJ1-6	TGTGCCAGCAGTTTCACCGGGACCGCAACAACCCTCCACTTT	CASSFTGTATTLHF
TRBD1	TRBV20-1	-	TRBJ1-5	TGCAGTGCCCGTAGGGGGCGTAGCAATCAGCCCCAGCATTTT	CSARRGRSNQPQHF
-	TRBV3-1	-	TRBJ2-7	TGTGCCAGCAGCCAGGGCCCTGGAGGGGGCTACGAGCAGTACTTC	CASSQGPGGGYEQYF
-	TRBV7-2	-	TRBJ1-2	TGTGCCAGCAGCTTAGCCAATGTTATCTATGGCTACACCTTC	CASSLANVIYGYTF
-	TRBV6-2/TRBV6-3	-	TRBJ1-1	TGTGCCAGCAGTTACCCAGGGAACCCCACTGAAGCTTTCTTT	CASSYPGNPTEAFF
-	TRBV9	-	TRBJ1-3	TGTGCCAGCAGCGTAGGATCTGGCTTGAGCTCTGGAAACACCATATATTTT	CASSVGSGLSSGNTIYF
-	TRBV20-1	-	TRBJ2-5	TGCAGTGCTCTGCGCAGGGATTTAGAGACCCAGTACTTC	CSALRRDLETQYF
-	TRBV7-2	-	TRBJ2-2	TGTGCCAGCAGCCGCGGGGTGGCGGACGGGGAGCTGTTTTTT	CASSRGVADGELFF
-	TRBV28	-	TRBJ2-7	TGTGCCAGCACGCCTCTCGGGGGCGAGCAGTACTTC	CASTPLGGEQYF
-	TRBV11-2	few	TRBJ2-7	TGTGCCAGCAGCTTGGTTCAGGGGACTTACGAGCAGTACTTC	CASSLVQGTYEQYF
-	TRBV6-1	-	TRBJ2-7	-	CASSSSTPYEQYF
TRBD1	TRBV30	-	TRBJ1-5	TGTGCCTGGAGCGGGACAGGGATAAATCAGCCCCAGCATTTT	CAWSGTGINQPQHF
-	TRBV14	-	TRBJ2-3	TGTGCCAGCAGCCAAAGGACACATACGCAGTATTTT	CASSQRTHTQYF
-	TRBV20-1	once	TRBJ1-2	TGCAGGGGGGGGAGGGATCGGGGCTACACCTTC	CRGGRDRGYTF
-	TRBV6-2/TRBV6-3	-	TRBJ1-5	TGTGCCAGCAGTTACTCGGGACACGAAGCGGGCAATCAGCCCCAGCATTTT	CASSYSGHEAGNQPQHF
-	TRBV4-3	-	TRBJ2-2	TGCGCCAGCAGCCACTCTAACACCGGGGAGCTGTTTTTT	CASSHSNTGELFF
-	TRBV7-9	once	TRBJ2-3	TGTGCCAGCAGCCCGTTCTCCAGTAACGGAGATACGCAGTATTTT	CASSPFSSNGDTQYF
TRBD1	TRBV6-1	-	TRBJ1-5	TGTGCCAGCGGTCGACAGGGACAGAATCAGCCCCAGCATTTT	CASGRQGQNQPQHF
TRBD2	TRBV5-4	once	TRBJ2-3	TGTGCCAGCAGCCCCGGGACTAGCGGGGGGAATACAGATACGCAGTATTTT	CASSPGTSGGNTDTQYF
TRBD1	TRBV5-1	-	TRBJ1-1	TGCGCCAGCAGCTTGGGCCCCCGGACAGGGGACACTGAAGCTTTCTTT	CASSLGPRTGDTEAFF